This note documents a single T cell receptor beta chain sequence. The entry originates in a study of blood T cells in healthy people across ages. Then a second PCR, running about 7 to 11 cycles, was carried out with a sample-barcoded 5' primer and a J-beta primer mix. TCRdb ran MiXCR on the 5' RACE reads and lists one entry per CDR3 protein. Here the sample spans hundreds of thousands of distinct CDR3 sequences, roughly three fifths being singletons. The germline V gene has CDR1 ENHRY and CDR2 SYGVKD. This CDR3 spans 16 amino acids. With 3 bases clipped from V and 2 bases from J, the junction kept 8 bases outside the gene matches.

The chain carries TRBV10-3 and TRBJ1-2, with 8 bases aligning to TRBD1. This sequence was found in a man between 60 and 75 years old in good health. The sequencing input was blood. The CDR3 protein is CAISDSPGQGNYGYTF. CDR3 nucleotide sequence: TGTGCCATCAGTGATTCACCCGGACAGGGCAACTATGGCTACACCTTC.